Below are 22 T cell receptor beta chains sequenced from a single sample in a study of Graves' ophthalmopathy and Graves' hyperthyroidism. The study amplified TCR beta CDR3 regions using RNA transcripts. HTBI primers were used in a first-round RT-PCR, which preceded a second-round multiplex PCR. TCRdb analysed the multiplex PCR reads with MiXCR anew, one entry per CDR3 protein. The table lists 500,000 to 700,000 distinct CDR3 sequences, about 40% of them singletons. The sample was peripheral blood or thyroid tissue (not recorded which). These receptors were obtained from an adult man with Graves' hyperthyroidism.

The chain joins TRBV7-9 to TRBJ2-7; TRBD1 agrees at 11 bases. The CDR3 length is 17 residues. J gave up 3 bases and V 1 base, and 8 bases lay outside the gene matches. Germline-derived CDR1 and CDR2 are SEHNR and FQNEAQ (reference sequence). CDR3: CASSLGDRDRGDYEQYF. CDR3 sequence (DNA): TGTGCCAGCAGCTTAGGGGACCGGGACAGGGGGGACTACGAGCAGTACTTC.

This clonotype was seen ten or more times. V is TRBV29-1 and J is TRBJ1-4, with D hard to call. V shed 6 bases and J shed 11 bases, with 13 bases lying between them. CDR1 is SQVTM, CDR2 ANQGSEA, per germline. The CDR3 sequence is 11 residues long. The CDR3 nucleotides read TGCAGCGTCTCCGCGGGGAACAAACTGTTTTTT. As protein: CSVSAGNKLFF.

At least ten counts were recorded for this clonotype. This rearrangement joins TRBV7-3 to TRBJ2-7, with 9 bases fitting TRBD1. Germline CDR1 reads SGHTA; CDR2 reads FQGTGA. There are 14 residues in the CDR3. Unmatched junction bases numbered 4, after V lost 2 bases and J lost 5 bases. The CDR3 DNA follows: TGTGCCAGCAGCTTATCCGGACAGGGGCACGAGCAGTACTTC. This encodes CASSLSGQGHEQYF.

This clonotype was seen ten or more times. The rearrangement uses TRBV7-2 and TRBJ2-5; TRBD2 matches 8 bases. The J call may be in error: the DNA end matches TRBJ2-3 better. The CDR3 covers 13 residues. Germline V gene data show CDR1 as SGHTA and CDR2 as FQGNSA. CDR3 sequence: CASSSGLAGTQYF. The CDR3 region has the DNA TGTGCCAGCAGCTCCGGACTAGCAGGGACGCAGTATTTT.

In the case of this clonotype: This could be a read error, since a much larger clone is one nucleotide away. The rearrangement links TRBV7-9 to TRBJ2-5; TRBD1 matches at 9 bases. The CDR3 covers 15 residues. V was pared by 6 bases and J by 5 bases, with 10 bases of the junction left unmatched. CDR1 SEHNR and CDR2 FQNEAQ come from the germline V gene (reference sequence). In nucleotides, the CDR3 is TGTGCCAGCAGGTCGATTACAGGGGGCCAGGAGACCCAGTACTTC. This sequence encodes CASRSITGGQETQYF.

In this sample, this clonotype turned up many times. The CDR3 coding sequence is TGTGCCAGTAGTATAGGGGCCCAAAGGGCAGAAAAACTGTTTTTT. Amino acids: CASSIGAQRAEKLFF. The chain combines TRBV19 with TRBJ1-4; no clear D gene. The CDR3 runs to 15 residues. CDR1 LNHDA and CDR2 SQIVND come from the germline V gene (reference sequence). V shed 1 base and J shed 8 bases, with 14 bases lying between them.

This clonotype came up a few times. V is TRBV6-5 and J is TRBJ2-3, with TRBD2 identical over 8 bases. Trimming cost V 5 bases and J 9 bases; bases outside gene matches: 1. CDR3 size: 11 residues. Germline CDR1 is MNHEY and CDR2 is SVGAGI. The CDR3 bases are TGTGCCAGCAGTATAGCGGGAACGCAGTATTTT. Protein product: CASSIAGTQYF.

About this clonotype itself: A junction boundary mismatches the germline segment, possibly from a read error. The rearrangement joins TRBV15 to TRBJ1-5; maybe TRBD1 (5 bases). The CDR3 runs 15 residues. Germline-derived CDR1 and CDR2 are LNHNV and YYDKDF (reference sequence). The CDR3 bases are TGTGCCACCAGCAGAGACGGGGGGAACAATGAGCCCCAGCATTTT. Translated: CATSRDGGNNEPQHF. The full variable domain, with the rest looked up from reference TRBV15 and TRBJ1-5, is DAMVIQNPRYQVTQFGKPVTLSCSQTLNHNVMYWYQQKSSQAPKLLFHYYDKDFNNEADTPDNFQSRRPNTSFCFLDIRSPGLGDTAMYLCATSRDGGNNEPQHFGDGTRLSIL.

The chain has TRBV15 and TRBJ1-4; 7 nucleotides line up with TRBD1. The germline CDR1 and CDR2 sequences are LNHNV and YYDKDF (reference sequence). The CDR3 extends over 16 amino acids. V was pared by 0 bases and J by 7 bases, with 8 bases of the junction left unmatched. CDR3 protein: CATSRDNQGESEKLFF. The CDR3 bases are TGTGCCACCAGCAGAGATAATCAGGGGGAAAGTGAAAAACTGTTTTTT.

This clonotype was detected many times. J is TRBJ2-6 and V is TRBV5-8; tentatively, D is TRBD2 (6 bases). Per germline, CDR1 SGHTS and CDR2 YDEGEE. The ends were cut back, 3 bases at V and 0 bases at J, with 13 bases in the middle. CDR3 length: 17 residues. The CDR3 here is CASSSGGRYSGANVLTF. The CDR3 bases are TGTGCCAGCAGCTCTGGGGGGAGGTACTCTGGGGCCAACGTCCTGACTTTC. Combining the CDR3 with reference TRBV5-8 and TRBJ2-6 gives the whole variable domain EAGVTQSPTHLIKTRGQQATLRCSPISGHTSVYWYQQALGLGLQFLLWYDEGEERNRGNFPPRFSGRQFPNYSSELNVNALELEDSALYLCASSSGGRYSGANVLTFGAGSRLTVL.

The chain employs TRBV25-1 and TRBJ1-2; 7 nucleotides agree with TRBD1. Germline V CDR1 and CDR2: MGHDK, SYGVNS. The CDR3 extends over 14 amino acids. This chain's CDR3 is CAPTLRDSCYGYTF. The CDR3 nucleotides read TGTGCTCCTACCCTCCGGGACAGTTGTTATGGCTACACCTTC.

The chain has TRBV6-1 and TRBJ1-3, with 8 bases identical to TRBD1. In germline, CDR1 is MNHNS, CDR2 SASEGT. CDR3 size: 16 residues. J gave up 3 bases and V 5 bases, and 9 bases lay outside the gene matches. The chain's CDR3 is CASSPNPGQGGNTIYF. CDR3 bases: TGTGCCAGCAGTCCAAACCCCGGACAGGGTGGAAACACCATATATTTT.

This clonotype has a handful of counts. The chain combines TRBV3-1 with TRBJ1-1; a weak D match, TRBD1 (6 bases). Trimming removed 2 bases from V and 1 base from J, with 11 bases in between. CDR3 length equals 15 residues. CDR1 LGHDT and CDR2 YNNKEL come from the germline V gene (reference sequence). The CDR3 DNA reads TGTGCCAGCAGCCAACAACAGGGTGCGAACACTGAAGCTTTCTTT. This translates into CASSQQQGANTEAFF.

This clonotype showed up many times. The V and J genes are TRBV7-9 and TRBJ2-7; maybe TRBD1 (6 bases). The CDR3 runs 15 residues. Trimming left V 5 bases short and J 2 bases short, with 16 bases between. CDR1 and CDR2 from the germline V gene are SEHNR and FQNEAQ (reference sequence). The CDR3 DNA reads as TGTGCCAGCAGCCACGACAGGTTTGAAGCCTACGAGCAGTACTTC. It is translated as CASSHDRFEAYEQYF.

This clonotype was counted ten times or more. This chain links TRBV6-5 with TRBJ2-7, with TRBD2 matching over 8 bases. The junction had 9 bases not matched to a gene; V was cut back by 5 bases and J by 6 bases. The CDR3 is 14 amino acids. The germline gives CDR1 MNHEY, CDR2 SVGAGI. CDR3 sequence: CASSQLSGASEQYF. DNA of the CDR3: TGTGCCAGCAGTCAGCTTAGCGGGGCCTCCGAGCAGTACTTC.

This clonotype was found many times. The chain carries TRBV29-1 and TRBJ1-2; the D is unclear. Trimming took 6 bases from V and 8 from J, leaving 10 bases between them. CDR3 length: 10 residues. In germline, CDR1 is SQVTM, CDR2 ANQGSEA. The CDR3 loop reads CSVKESGYTF. DNA of the CDR3: TGCAGCGTCAAGGAGAGCGGCTACACCTTC.

There are many counts of this clonotype. V gene TRBV3-1 combines with J gene TRBJ2-7; TRBD2 aligns across 8 bases. This CDR3 spans 13 amino acids. V lost 3 bases and J lost 6; bases outside the gene matches: 4. Germline assignment: CDR1 LGHDT and CDR2 YNNKEL (reference sequence). CDR3 in amino acids: CASSQGLEAEQYF. CDR3 DNA sequence: TGTGCCAGCAGCCAGGGACTAGAGGCCGAGCAGTACTTC.

This clonotype has a handful of counts. The genes are TRBV15 and TRBJ2-5; 9 nucleotides agree with TRBD1. J lost 11 bases, V lost 0 bases, and 1 base had no gene match. Germline CDR1 LNHNV, CDR2 YYDKDF (reference sequence). The CDR3 contains 12 residues. As DNA, the CDR3 is TGTGCCACCAGCAGAGAGACAGGGGGACAGTACTTC. The encoded protein is CATSRETGGQYF.

A remark on this clonotype: Given a much more abundant clone one base away, this may be a read error. J is TRBJ2-7 and V is TRBV7-9, with D possibly being TRBD1 or TRBD2 (7 bases each). Germline CDR1 and CDR2: SEHNR and FQNEAQ (reference sequence). This CDR3 is 18 amino acids long. V lost 0 bases and J lost 2, with 20 bases in between. The CDR3 reads CASSLATGGTAGTYEQYF. CDR3 bases: TGTGCCAGCAGCTTAGCCACTGGAGGGACAGCGGGAACCTACGAGCAGTACTTC.

This clonotype was counted a few times. The chain carries TRBV7-8 and TRBJ1-1; D not resolved. The V and J ends lost 6 bases and 6 bases respectively, with 11 bases between them. Germline assignment: CDR1 SGHVS and CDR2 FQNEAQ. This CDR3 spans 12 amino acids. The chain's CDR3 is CASRHSGAEAFF. DNA of the CDR3: TGTGCCAGCAGGCATTCAGGCGCTGAAGCTTTCTTT.

This clonotype showed up many times. This chain connects TRBV7-8 to TRBJ1-1; D is undetermined. V lost 1 base and J lost 0, with 9 bases in between. CDR3 size: 15 residues. Germline lookup yields CDR1 SGHVS and CDR2 FQNEAQ. The CDR3 nucleotides are TGTGCCAGCAGCTTAGGCATAGCCATGAACACTGAAGCTTTCTTT. It codes for CASSLGIAMNTEAFF.

CDR3 nucleotides: TGTGCCAGCAGTGAAAAGGGCTTCTCGGGCAATCAGCCCCAGCATTTT. Residues: CASSEKGFSGNQPQHF. The V gene is TRBV6-6, the J gene TRBJ1-5; D is undetermined. This CDR3 contains 16 residues. Germline CDR1 reads MNHNY; CDR2 reads SVGAGI (reference sequence). Trimming took off 5 bases at V and 2 bases at J, with 16 bases between the two ends.